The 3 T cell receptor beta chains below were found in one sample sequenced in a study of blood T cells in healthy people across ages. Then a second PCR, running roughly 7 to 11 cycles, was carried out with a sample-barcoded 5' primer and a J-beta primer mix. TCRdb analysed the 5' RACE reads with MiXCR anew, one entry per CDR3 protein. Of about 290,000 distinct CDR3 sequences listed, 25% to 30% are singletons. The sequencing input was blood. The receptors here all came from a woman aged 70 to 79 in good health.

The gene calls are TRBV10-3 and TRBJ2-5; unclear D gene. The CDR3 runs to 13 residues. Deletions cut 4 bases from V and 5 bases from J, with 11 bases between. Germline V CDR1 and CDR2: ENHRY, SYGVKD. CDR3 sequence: CAISGLPGETQYF. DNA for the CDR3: TGTGCCATCAGTGGGTTGCCCGGGGAGACCCAGTACTTC.

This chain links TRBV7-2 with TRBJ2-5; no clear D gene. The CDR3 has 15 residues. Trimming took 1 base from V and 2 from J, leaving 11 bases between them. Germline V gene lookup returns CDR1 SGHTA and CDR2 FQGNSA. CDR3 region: CASSLVAYRQETQYF. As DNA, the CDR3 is TGTGCCAGCAGCTTAGTGGCGTACAGACAAGAGACCCAGTACTTC.

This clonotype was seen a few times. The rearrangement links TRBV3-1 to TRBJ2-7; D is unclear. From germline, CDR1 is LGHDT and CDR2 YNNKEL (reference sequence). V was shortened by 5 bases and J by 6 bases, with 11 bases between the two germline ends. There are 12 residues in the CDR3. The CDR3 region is CASSFRRGEQYF. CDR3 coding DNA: TGTGCCAGCAGCTTCAGGCGCGGCGAGCAGTACTTC.